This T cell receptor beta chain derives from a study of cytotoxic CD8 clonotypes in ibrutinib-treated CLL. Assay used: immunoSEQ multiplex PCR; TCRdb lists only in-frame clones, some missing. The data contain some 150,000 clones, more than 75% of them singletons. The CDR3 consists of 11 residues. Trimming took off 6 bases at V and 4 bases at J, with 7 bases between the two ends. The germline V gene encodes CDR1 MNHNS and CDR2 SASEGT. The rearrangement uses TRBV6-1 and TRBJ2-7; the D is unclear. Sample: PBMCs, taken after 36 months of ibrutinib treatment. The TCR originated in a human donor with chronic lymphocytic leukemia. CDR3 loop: CASSHNYEQYF. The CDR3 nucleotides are TGTGCCAGCAGCCACAATTACGAGCAGTACTTC.